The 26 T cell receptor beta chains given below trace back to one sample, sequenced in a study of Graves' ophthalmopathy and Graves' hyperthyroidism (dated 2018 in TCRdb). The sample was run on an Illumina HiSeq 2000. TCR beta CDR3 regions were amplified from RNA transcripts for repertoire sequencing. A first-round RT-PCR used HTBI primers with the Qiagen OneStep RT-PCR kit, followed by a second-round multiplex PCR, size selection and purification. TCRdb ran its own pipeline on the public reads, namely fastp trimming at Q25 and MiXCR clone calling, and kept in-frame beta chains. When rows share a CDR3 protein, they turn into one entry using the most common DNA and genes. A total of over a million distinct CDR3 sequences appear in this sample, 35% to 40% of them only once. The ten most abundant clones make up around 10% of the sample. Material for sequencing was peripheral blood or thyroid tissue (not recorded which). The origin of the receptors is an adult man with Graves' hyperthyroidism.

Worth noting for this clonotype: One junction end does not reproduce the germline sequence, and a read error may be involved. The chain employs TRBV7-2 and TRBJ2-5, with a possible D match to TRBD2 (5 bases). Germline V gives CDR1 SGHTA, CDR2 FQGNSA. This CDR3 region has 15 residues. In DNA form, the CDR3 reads TGTGCCTGCAGCTCCGGGATTAGCTTTGGTGGGACCCAGTACTTC. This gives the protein CACSSGISFGGTQYF.

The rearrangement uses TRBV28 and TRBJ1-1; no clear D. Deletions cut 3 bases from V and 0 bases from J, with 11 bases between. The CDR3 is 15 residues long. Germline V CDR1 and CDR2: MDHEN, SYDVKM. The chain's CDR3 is CASSLSVGMNTEAFF. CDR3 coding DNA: TGTGCCAGCAGTTTGAGTGTGGGAATGAACACTGAAGCTTTCTTT.

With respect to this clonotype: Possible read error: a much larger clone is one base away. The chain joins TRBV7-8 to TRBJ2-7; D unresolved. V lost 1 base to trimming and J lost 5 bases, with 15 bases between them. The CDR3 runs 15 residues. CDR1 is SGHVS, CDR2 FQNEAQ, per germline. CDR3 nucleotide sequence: TGTGCCAGCAGCTTAGTCGGACGGCGGCGCGACGAGCAGTACTTC. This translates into CASSLVGRRRDEQYF.

This chain's CDR3 is CSAPDRPSYEQYF. CDR3 bases: TGCAGTGCTCCGGACAGACCATCCTACGAGCAGTACTTC. V gene TRBV20-1 combines with J gene TRBJ2-7; D possibly corresponds to TRBD1 (6 bases). Looked up from germline, CDR1 is DFQATT and CDR2 is SNEGSKA (reference sequence). The CDR3 extends over 13 amino acids. Trimming took 5 bases from V and 1 from J, leaving 12 bases between them.

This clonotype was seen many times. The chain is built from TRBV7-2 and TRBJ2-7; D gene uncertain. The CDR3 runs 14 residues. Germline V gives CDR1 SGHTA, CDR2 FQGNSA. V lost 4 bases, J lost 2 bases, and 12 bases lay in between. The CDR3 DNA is TGTGCCAGCAGCTCTACCCGCTCAACCTACGAGCAGTACTTC. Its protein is CASSSTRSTYEQYF.

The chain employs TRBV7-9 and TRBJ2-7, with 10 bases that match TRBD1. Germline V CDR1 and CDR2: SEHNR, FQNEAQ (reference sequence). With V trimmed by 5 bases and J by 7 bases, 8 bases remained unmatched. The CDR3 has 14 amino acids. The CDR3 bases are TGTGCCAGCAGCCACCGGGACAGGGGAAGAGAGCAGTACTTC. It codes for CASSHRDRGREQYF.

CDR3 nucleotide sequence: TGTGCCAGCAGCGTAGGGGTGATCTCTGGAAACACCATATATTTT. Translated, it gives CASSVGVISGNTIYF. The chain has TRBV9 and TRBJ1-3, with no clear D. The CDR3 is 15 amino acids. From germline, CDR1 is SGDLS and CDR2 YYNGEE. Trimming removed 0 bases at V and 0 bases at J, with 7 bases between.

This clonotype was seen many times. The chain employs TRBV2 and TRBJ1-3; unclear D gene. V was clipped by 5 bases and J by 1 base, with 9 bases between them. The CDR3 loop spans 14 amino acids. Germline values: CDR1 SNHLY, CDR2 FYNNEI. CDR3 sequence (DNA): TGTGCCAGCAGTCAAACCCGGTCTGGAAACACCATATATTTT. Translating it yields CASSQTRSGNTIYF.

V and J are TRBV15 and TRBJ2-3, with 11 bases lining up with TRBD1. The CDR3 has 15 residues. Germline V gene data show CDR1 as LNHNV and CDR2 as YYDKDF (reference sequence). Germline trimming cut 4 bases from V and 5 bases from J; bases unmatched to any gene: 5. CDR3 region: CATSKGQGAIDTQYF. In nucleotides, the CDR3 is TGTGCCACCAGCAAAGGACAGGGGGCTATAGATACGCAGTATTTT.

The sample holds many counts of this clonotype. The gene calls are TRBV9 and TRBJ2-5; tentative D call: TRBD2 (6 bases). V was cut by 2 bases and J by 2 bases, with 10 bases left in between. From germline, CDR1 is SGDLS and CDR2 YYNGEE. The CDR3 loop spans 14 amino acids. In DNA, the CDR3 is TGTGCCAGCAGCGTGGTAGCGGAGCAAGAGACCCAGTACTTC. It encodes CASSVVAEQETQYF.

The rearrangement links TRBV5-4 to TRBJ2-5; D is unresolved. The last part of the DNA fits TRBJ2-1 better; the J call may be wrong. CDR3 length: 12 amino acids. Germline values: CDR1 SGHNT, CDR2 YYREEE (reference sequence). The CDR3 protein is CASSLRWDEQFF. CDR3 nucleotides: TGTGCCAGCAGCCTTAGATGGGATGAGCAGTTCTTC.

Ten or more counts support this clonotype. For the CDR3, the DNA is TGTGCCAGCAGCTTGGAAAGCGGGAGGCTAACCGGGGAGCTGTTTTTT. It specifies CASSLESGRLTGELFF. The chain links TRBV5-5 to TRBJ2-2; 9 nucleotides align to TRBD2. The CDR3 contains 16 residues. The germline CDR1 and CDR2 sequences are SGHKS and YYEKEE (reference sequence). With V trimmed by 0 bases and J by 5 bases, 5 bases remained unmatched.

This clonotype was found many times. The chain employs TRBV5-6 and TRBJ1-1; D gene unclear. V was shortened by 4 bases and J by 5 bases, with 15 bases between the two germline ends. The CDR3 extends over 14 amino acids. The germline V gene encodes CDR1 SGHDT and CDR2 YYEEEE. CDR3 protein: CASSTPTRGTEAFF. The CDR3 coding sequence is TGTGCCAGCAGCACCCCGACACGGGGAACTGAAGCTTTCTTT.

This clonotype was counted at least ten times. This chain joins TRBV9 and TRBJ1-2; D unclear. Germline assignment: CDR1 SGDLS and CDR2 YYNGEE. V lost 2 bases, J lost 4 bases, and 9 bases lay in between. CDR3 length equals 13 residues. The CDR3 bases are TGTGCCAGCAGCGTTCTTGGGAGCTATGGCTACACCTTC. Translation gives CASSVLGSYGYTF.

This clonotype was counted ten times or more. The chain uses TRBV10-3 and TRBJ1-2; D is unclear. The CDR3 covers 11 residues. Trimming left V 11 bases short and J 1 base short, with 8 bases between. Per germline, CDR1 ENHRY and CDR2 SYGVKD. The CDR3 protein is CAARRNYGYTF. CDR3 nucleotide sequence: TGTGCCGCCAGACGTAACTATGGCTACACCTTC.

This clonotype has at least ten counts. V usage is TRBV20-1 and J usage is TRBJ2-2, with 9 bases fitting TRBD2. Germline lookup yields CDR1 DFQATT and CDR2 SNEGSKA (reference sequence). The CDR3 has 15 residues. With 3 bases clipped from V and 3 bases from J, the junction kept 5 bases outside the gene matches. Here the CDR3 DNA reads TGCAGTGCTAGTACGACTAGCGGACACACCGGGGAGCTGTTTTTT. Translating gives CSASTTSGHTGELFF.

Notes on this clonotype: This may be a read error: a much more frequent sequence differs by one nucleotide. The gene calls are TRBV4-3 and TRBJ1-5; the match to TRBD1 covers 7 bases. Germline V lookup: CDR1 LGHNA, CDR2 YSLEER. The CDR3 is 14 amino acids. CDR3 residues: CASRQDTGDQPQHF. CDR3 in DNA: TGCGCCAGCAGACAAGATACAGGGGATCAGCCCCAGCATTTT.

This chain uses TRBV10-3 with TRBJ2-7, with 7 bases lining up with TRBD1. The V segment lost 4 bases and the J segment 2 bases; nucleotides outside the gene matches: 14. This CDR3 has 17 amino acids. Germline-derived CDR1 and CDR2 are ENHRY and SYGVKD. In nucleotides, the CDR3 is TGTGCCATCAGTGTCCGCCAGACCGGGACAGAGACCTACGAGCAGTACTTC. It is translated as CAISVRQTGTETYEQYF.

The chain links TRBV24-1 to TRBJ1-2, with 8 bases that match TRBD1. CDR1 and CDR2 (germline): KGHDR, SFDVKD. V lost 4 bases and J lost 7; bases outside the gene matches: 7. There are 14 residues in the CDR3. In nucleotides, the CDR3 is TGTGCCACCAGTGACCGAACTGACAGGGGTGGCTACACCTTC. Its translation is CATSDRTDRGGYTF.

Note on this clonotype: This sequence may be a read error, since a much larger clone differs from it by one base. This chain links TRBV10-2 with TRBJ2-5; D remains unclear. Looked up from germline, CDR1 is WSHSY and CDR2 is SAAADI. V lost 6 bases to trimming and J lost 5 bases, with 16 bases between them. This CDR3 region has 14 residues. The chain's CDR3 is CASRGSGNHETQYF. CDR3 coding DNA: TGCGCCAGCAGAGGGTCAGGCAATCACGAGACCCAGTACTTC.

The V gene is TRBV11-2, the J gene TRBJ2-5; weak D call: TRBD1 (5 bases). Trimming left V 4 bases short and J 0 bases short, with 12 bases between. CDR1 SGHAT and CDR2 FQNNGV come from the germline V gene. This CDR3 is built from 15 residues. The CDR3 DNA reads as TGTGCCAGCAGCTCGAGACAGAGTTACCAAGAGACCCAGTACTTC. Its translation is CASSSRQSYQETQYF. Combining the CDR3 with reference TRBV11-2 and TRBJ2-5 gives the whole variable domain EAGVAQSPRYKIIEKRQSVAFWCNPISGHATLYWYQQILGQGPKLLIQFQNNGVVDDSQLPKDRFSAERLKGVDSTLKIQPAKLEDSAVYLCASSSRQSYQETQYFGPGTRLLVL.

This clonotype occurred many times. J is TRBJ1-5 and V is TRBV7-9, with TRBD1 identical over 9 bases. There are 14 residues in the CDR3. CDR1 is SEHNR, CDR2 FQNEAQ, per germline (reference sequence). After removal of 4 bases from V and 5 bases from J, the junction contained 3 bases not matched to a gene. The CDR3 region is CASSWDRDDQPQHF. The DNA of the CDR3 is TGTGCCAGCAGCTGGGACAGGGACGATCAGCCCCAGCATTTT.

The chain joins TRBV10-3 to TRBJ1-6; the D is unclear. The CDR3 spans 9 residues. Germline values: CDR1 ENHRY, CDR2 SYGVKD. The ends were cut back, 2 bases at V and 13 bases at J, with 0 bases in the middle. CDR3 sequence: CAISEPLHF. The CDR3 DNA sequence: TGTGCCATCAGTGAGCCCCTCCACTTT.

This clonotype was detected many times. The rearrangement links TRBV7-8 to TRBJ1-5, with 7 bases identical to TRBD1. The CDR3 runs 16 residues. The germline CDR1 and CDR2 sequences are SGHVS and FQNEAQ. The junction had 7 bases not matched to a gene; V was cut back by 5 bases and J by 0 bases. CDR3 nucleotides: TGTGCCAGCAGCGAACACAGGGGCGATAGCAATCAGCCCCAGCATTTT. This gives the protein CASSEHRGDSNQPQHF.

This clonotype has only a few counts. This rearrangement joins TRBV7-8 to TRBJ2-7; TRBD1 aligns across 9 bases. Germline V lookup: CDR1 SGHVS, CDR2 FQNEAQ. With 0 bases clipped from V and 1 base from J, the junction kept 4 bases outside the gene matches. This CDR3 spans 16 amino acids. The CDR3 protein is CASSLAGQGRSYEQYF. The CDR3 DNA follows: TGTGCCAGCAGCTTAGCAGGACAGGGGAGGTCCTACGAGCAGTACTTC.

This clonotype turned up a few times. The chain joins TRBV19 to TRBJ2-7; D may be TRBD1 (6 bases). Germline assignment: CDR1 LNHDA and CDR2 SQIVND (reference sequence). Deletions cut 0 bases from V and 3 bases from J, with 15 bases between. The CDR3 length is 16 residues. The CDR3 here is CASSIDSGHLRYEQYF. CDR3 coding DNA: TGTGCCAGTAGTATAGACTCGGGACATCTCCGCTACGAGCAGTACTTC.